In its sample, the clone carrying this TCR beta chain was seen once. The antigen remains undetermined. V was pared by 2 bases and J by 4 bases, with 4 bases of the junction left unmatched. This CDR3 has 15 amino acids. Germline CDR1 reads LGHNA; CDR2 reads YSLEER. Produced via immunoSEQ multiplex PCR; TCRdb's table is partial and in-frame only. The data contain roughly 2 million clones, roughly 94% of them seen just once; the ten biggest clones take up 0.85% to 1.3%. The sample is drawn from a study of shared clonotypes between healthy human individuals. Selected positively for CCR7 and CD45RO-negative, naive CD8 cells excluded terminally differentiated effector memory CD45RA+ cells. The donors were adults (healthy and HIV-negative) with no recent acute infections or vaccinations. General study points: Among four donors, roughly 5.5% of naive CD4 clonotypes were found in common. Rarefaction demonstrated incomplete sorted-subset sequencing despite large depth. Generation probability values for non-shared clonotypes were lower than those for clonotypes shared by all four donors.

This TCR derives from a man aged 18 to 30 in good health. Sequencing input: naive CD8+ T cells sorted from blood. This chain uses TRBV4-3 with TRBJ2-1; 8 bases are shared with TRBD2. The CDR3 DNA sequence: TGCGCCAGCAGCCAATCGGGAGGGGGATACAATGAGCAGTTCTTC. This codes for CASSQSGGGYNEQFF.